This T cell receptor (beta chain) was observed in a study of T-cell memory formation after mild COVID-19. General study points: CD4+ contracting clones were found mainly in CM and EM, and CD8+ ones in EMRA. Cross-reactive memory apparently joined, as some responding clones appeared in pre-infection memory.

This clonotype was counted at least ten times. The antigen is unknown. The CDR3 is 17 residues long. Per germline, CDR1 SGHRS and CDR2 YFSETQ. V was pared by 4 bases and J by 4 bases, with 8 bases of the junction left unmatched. Using constant-segment primers, 5'RACE produced TCR alpha and TCR beta cDNA libraries carrying sample barcodes and UMIs. TCRdb analysed the 5' RACE reads with MiXCR anew, one entry per CDR3 protein. Of approximately 560,000 distinct CDR3 sequences detected, roughly 17% appear once; the ten largest clones hold 8.1%. V is TRBV5-1 and J is TRBJ2-1, with TRBD2 matching 13 bases. Sequences were obtained from PBMCs or a T cell subset sorted from them (not recorded which). The sequence was obtained from an adult woman who had mild COVID-19 (a few samples of this study predate the infection). Cell type and time point are not known. CDR3 coding DNA: TGCGCCAGCAGCAACGGACTAGCGGGAGTAGGTTACAATGAGCAGTTCTTC. Translation: CASSNGLAGVGYNEQFF.